This TCR beta chain is from a study of shared clonotypes between healthy human individuals (dated by TCRdb to between 2020 and 2021). Background for the entire study: Three men and two women, aged 18 to 49 years, made up the cohort. Per donor, three plates each were used for CD4 naive and CD4 memory, two for CD8 naive, and one for CD8 memory. To estimate repertoire size and how much clonotype sharing occurs between individuals, the study deeply sequenced the blood TCR repertoires of several healthy adults. Libraries were prepared and TCR repertoires were sequenced by different laboratories using diverse techniques, in order to increase sequencing depth and limit assay-specific biases. Each donor's leukapheresis produced roughly between roughly 0.85 and 9.5 billion PBMCs.

V was cut back by 0 bases and J by 8 bases, leaving a gap of 16 bases between them. The germline V gene yields MNHEY for CDR1 and SVGAGI for CDR2. The CDR3 starts with the cysteine, ends with the phenylalanine, and has 15 residues. Of all the DNA, just the CDR3 is kept, 45 bases in frame from base 1. Healthy HIV-negative adults with no recently reported acute infections or vaccinations were included as donors. All donors were Caucasian adults living in Nashville, Tennessee, USA. CD4+ T cells were enriched by magnetic negative selection, after which naive cells were positively selected on CD45RA and the negative fraction was taken as the memory subset. Blood was obtained by leukapheresis, after which PBMCs were separated by Ficoll-Histopaque density gradient centrifugation and cryopreserved in liquid nitrogen vapor phase. Analytical flow cytometry was used to check the purity and quantity of every magnetically sorted T cell population. Genomic DNA was isolated from each sorted fraction and quantified by UV absorbance on a Nanodrop 2000c.

Regarding this clone: The specificity of this receptor is unknown. Base quality data are lacking; no much larger clone is found one base away.

TCR CDR3 regions were amplified from genomic DNA by multiplex PCR using the deep immunoSEQ assay. Extracted genomic DNA from each cell subset was distributed evenly across all wells of several immunoSEQ 96-well plates, and each plate was treated as a replicate. For sorted subsets, 200 to 250 ng of genomic DNA, equivalent to some 30,000 T cell genomes, went into each replicate PCR. Purified libraries were measured with a Qubit 3.0 fluorometer, size-checked on a Bioanalyzer 2100, and measured again with the KAPA Library Quantification kit. A separate single-read 150-cycle Illumina NextSeq 550 flow cell was used to sequence each immunoSEQ 96-well plate. On the study's bioinformatics: Because the immunoSEQ output held only junctional sequences and lacked quality scores, the filtering could not match the filtering applied to full-length reads. Sequences were annotated with PyIR, a Python wrapper for IgBLAST v1.9, and V/J genes and CDR3 were assigned using IMGT germline references. Reads were filtered out if the reads had weak V/J assignments (E-value above 1e-6), no CDR3, stop codons, out-of-frame junctions, or ambiguous translated residues. V3J clonotypes were defined by identical inferred V gene, J gene, and CDR3 amino acid sequence. Percentage overlap between repertoires was computed as shared unique clonotypes divided by the size of the smaller repertoire. Three approaches were used to assess repertoire richness: RTK rarefaction, the Chao1 estimator, and Recon v2.1 estimates of unobserved clonotypes. Generation probabilities for all TCRbeta clonotypes obtained by the gDNA method from four donors were computed using OLGA. In its TCRdb copy, this immuneACCESS table keeps in-frame sequences only and misses some clones. Where compared with another copy, unresolved V genes explain less than half of these, and the others have no known cause. From that table come the V and J calls and clone size; the DNA was used to work out D and trimming. Recorded for this sample are 2,500,000 or so clones; more than 85% of them occurred a single time. Of the sample, more than 0.35% falls within the top ten clones.

On the study overall, not on this receptor specifically: Based on pairwise subsampling, the degree of clonotype sharing among donors was expected to be affected by sequencing depth. The small number of donors limited the genetic and exposure-history diversity represented. Compared with non-shared clonotypes, the clonotypes found in all four sorted-subset donors had higher generation probabilities. When a handful of donors were compared, the shared fraction of clonotypes was roughly 4.8% for naive CD4, 3% to 4% for naive CD8, 2% to 2.5% for memory CD4, and 0.35% to 0.4% for memory CD8. Sampling was limited to blood, and TCR repertoires in tissue likely differ from TCR repertoires in blood. Rarefaction of sorted-subset datasets indicated incomplete sequencing despite the large sequencing depth. Naive subsets generally had larger estimated clonotype richness than memory subsets did.

Sequencing was done on a sample of naive CD4+ T cells from PBMCs. This sample's cell subset or site label indicates: CD45RA+ positively selected. This TCR came from a man between 18 and 35 years old in good health. Some clones in this sample may be carry-over from other donors' samples. The chain employs TRBV6-5 and TRBJ1-2; the D gene is possibly TRBD1, with 5 bases matching. Read as DNA, the sequence is TGTGCCAGCAGTTACTCGATCCAGGCCGGGGGAGGCTACACCTTC. This sequence encodes CASSYSIQAGGGYTF.